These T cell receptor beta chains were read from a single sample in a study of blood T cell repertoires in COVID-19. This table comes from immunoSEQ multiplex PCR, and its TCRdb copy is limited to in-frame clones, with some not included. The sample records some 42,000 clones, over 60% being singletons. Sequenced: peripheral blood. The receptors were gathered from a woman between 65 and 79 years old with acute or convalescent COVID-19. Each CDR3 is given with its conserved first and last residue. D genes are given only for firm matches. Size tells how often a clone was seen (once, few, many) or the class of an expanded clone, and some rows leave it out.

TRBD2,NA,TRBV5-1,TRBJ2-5,CASSLDGTSRETQYF,TGCGCCAGCAGCTTGGATGGGACTAGCCGCGAGACCCAGTACTTC
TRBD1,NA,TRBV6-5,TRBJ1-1,CASRLQGDLEAFF,TGTGCCAGCAGATTACAGGGGGACCTTGAAGCTTTCTTT
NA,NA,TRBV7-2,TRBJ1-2,CASSLGLQGYGYTF,TGTGCCAGCAGTTTGGGATTACAGGGCTATGGCTACACCTTC
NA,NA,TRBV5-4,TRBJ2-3,CASSQDSTSSTDTQYF,TGTGCCAGCAGCCAGGACAGTACCTCTAGCACAGATACGCAGTATTTT
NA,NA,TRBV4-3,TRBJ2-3,CASSQDTGVSTDTQYF,TGCGCCAGCAGCCAAGATACGGGGGTTAGCACAGATACGCAGTATTTT
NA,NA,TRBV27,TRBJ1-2,CASTAGGNYGYTF,TGTGCCAGCACGGCGGGGGGTAACTATGGCTACACCTTC
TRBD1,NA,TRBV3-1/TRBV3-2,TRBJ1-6,CASSPTGTGISPLHF,TGTGCCAGCAGCCCCACCGGGACAGGGATCTCACCCCTCCACTTT
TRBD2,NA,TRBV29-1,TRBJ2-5,CSVGTSGGPNQETQYF,TGCAGCGTCGGGACTAGCGGGGGCCCCAACCAAGAGACCCAGTACTTC
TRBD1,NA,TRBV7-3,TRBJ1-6,CASSLGQGGSPLHF,TGTGCCAGCAGCTTAGGACAGGGAGGTTCACCCCTCCACTTT
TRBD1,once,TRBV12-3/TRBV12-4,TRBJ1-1,CASSLVGGPEAFF,TGTGCCAGCAGTTTAGTAGGGGGCCCTGAAGCTTTCTTT
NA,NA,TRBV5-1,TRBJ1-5,CASSAVAGASQPQHF,TGCGCCAGCAGCGCCGTGGCAGGGGCCAGCCAGCCCCAGCATTTT
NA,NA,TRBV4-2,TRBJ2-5,CASSPAGAGGAGEQETQYF,TGTGCCAGCAGCCCAGCAGGGGCAGGGGGCGCGGGGGAACAAGAGACCCAGTACTTC
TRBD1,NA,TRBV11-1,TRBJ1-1,CASSLAGQGRGTEAFF,TGTGCCAGCAGCTTAGCGGGACAGGGGAGAGGAACTGAAGCTTTCTTT
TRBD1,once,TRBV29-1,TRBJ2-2,CSVGTGEYGGELFF,TGCAGCGTTGGGACAGGGGAGTATGGCGGGGAGCTGTTTTTT
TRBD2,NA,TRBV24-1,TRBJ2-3,CATSARTSGTDTQYF,TGTGCCACCAGTGCAAGGACTAGCGGCACAGATACGCAGTATTTT
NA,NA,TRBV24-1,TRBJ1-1,CATSDWTGTEAFF,TGTGCCACCAGTGATTGGACGGGGACTGAAGCTTTCTTT
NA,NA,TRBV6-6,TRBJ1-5,CASSEGTSNQPQHF,TGTGCCAGCTCGGAGGGTACAAGCAATCAGCCCCAGCATTTT